This note documents a single T cell receptor (beta chain) sequence. Its target is not known. The CDR3 contains 14 residues. Trimming removed 5 bases from V and 6 bases from J; junction bases left unmatched: 8. Germline loops: CDR1 SGDLS, CDR2 YYNGEE. The data originate from a study of cytomegalovirus exposure and HLA in healthy donors. Every donor was a healthy person donating bone marrow. Study-wide points: Researchers reported from a later analysis that most CMV-associated TCR beta chains appeared HLA-restricted. Other equally common chains were less clonally expanded than HLA-associated TCR beta chains, a later analysis showed.

13 Jbeta primers and 60 Vbeta primers were used for the PCR. Original analysis: Unique TCR beta chains numbered roughly 80 million in a later analysis, with around 12 million shared. This table comes from immunoSEQ multiplex PCR, and its TCRdb copy is limited to in-frame clones, with some not included. The D gene and trimming were derived from the DNA, and the V and J assignments and clone size from that table. Of about 160,000 clones detected, 60% to 70% appear once; the ten largest clones hold approximately 6.6%. V usage is TRBV9 and J usage is TRBJ2-1; 7 bases align to TRBD2. The TCR sequence derives from a woman aged 55-69 years in good health and CMV-seropositive. Material for sequencing was PBMCs. The chain's CDR3 is CASSLRDYSNEQFF. In DNA, the CDR3 is TGTGCCAGCAGTCTCCGGGACTACTCCAATGAGCAGTTCTTC.